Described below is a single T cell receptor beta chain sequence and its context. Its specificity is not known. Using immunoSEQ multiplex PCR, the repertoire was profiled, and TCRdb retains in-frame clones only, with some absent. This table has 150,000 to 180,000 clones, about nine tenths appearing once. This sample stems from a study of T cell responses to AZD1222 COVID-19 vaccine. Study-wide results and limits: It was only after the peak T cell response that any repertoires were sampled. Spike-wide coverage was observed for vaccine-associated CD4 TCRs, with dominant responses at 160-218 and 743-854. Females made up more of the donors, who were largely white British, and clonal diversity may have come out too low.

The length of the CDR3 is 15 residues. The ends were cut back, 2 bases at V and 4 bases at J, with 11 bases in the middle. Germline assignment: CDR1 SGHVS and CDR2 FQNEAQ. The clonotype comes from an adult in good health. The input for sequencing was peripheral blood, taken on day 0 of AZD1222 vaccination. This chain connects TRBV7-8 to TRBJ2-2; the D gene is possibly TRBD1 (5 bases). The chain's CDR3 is CASSLYDSFTGELFF. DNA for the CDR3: TGTGCCAGCAGCTTATACGACAGCTTCACCGGGGAGCTGTTTTTT.